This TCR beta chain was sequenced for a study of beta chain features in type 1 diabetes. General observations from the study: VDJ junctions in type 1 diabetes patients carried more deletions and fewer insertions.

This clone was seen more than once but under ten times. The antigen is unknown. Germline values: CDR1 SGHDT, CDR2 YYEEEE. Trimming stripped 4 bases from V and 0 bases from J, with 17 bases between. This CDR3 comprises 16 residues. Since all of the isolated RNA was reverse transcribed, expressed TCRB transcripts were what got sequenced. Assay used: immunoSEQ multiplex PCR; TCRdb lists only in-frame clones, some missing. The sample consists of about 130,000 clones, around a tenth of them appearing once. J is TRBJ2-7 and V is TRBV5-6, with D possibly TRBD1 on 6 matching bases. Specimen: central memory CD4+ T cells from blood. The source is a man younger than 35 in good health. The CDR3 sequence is CASSPEQGTSSYEQYF. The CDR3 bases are TGTGCCAGCAGCCCGGAACAGGGTACGAGCTCCTACGAGCAGTACTTC.